Sequencing of this T cell receptor beta chain was carried out in a study of CD8 T cells in ankylosing spondylitis. General study findings and limits: Existing reports had already noted some motif variants in reactive arthritis synovial fluid and blood. Disease-linked clones reportedly concentrated significantly in matched ankylosing spondylitis synovial fluid. Ankylosing spondylitis blood seemed to carry a telltale TCR beta motif made of eight or nine highly homologous variants.

TCR beta libraries were made by quantitative 5'-RACE with molecular barcodes. TCRdb analysed the 5' RACE reads with MiXCR anew, one entry per CDR3 protein. This repertoire shows roughly 450,000 distinct CDR3 sequences, about 24% found once; its top ten account for roughly 0.9%. As regards this clonotype: What it binds is unknown. A clone one base away is much larger, so this may be a read error.

The sequencing sample was made of blood, either unsorted or a sorted T cell fraction (not recorded which). This TCR was sampled from a male donor with ankylosing spondylitis.

This chain's CDR3 is CSASGSPDTQYF. In DNA, the CDR3 is TGCAGTGCTAGCGGGAGCCCAGATACGCAGTATTTT. This chain joins TRBV20-1 and TRBJ2-3; D possibly corresponds to TRBD2 (6 bases). Trimming shortened V by 3 bases and J by 4 bases, and 8 bases separated the two germline ends. The CDR3 is 12 amino acids. Looked up from germline, CDR1 is DFQATT and CDR2 is SNEGSKA (reference sequence).